This is a list of T cell receptor beta chains from one sample in a study of cytomegalovirus exposure and HLA in healthy donors. This table comes from immunoSEQ multiplex PCR, and its TCRdb copy is limited to in-frame clones, with some not included. The table lists 110,000 to 150,000 clones, under 90% of them singletons, with about 2.6% in the top ten. Sequenced: PBMCs. The receptors were sampled from a boy aged 2 to 10 in good health and CMV-seronegative. Each CDR3 is given with its conserved first and last residue. A D gene is named only where the DNA matches it firmly. Part of the rows lack a size; the others show once, few, many or a class for expanded clones.

D gene: TRBD2; V gene: TRBV4-2; clone size: -; J gene: TRBJ2-1; CDR3 DNA: TGTGCCAGCAGCCAAGGGGTCCTAGCGGGAGGCATCAATGAGCAGTTCTTC; CDR3 protein: CASSQGVLAGGINEQFF
D gene: TRBD2; V gene: TRBV7-3; clone size: -; J gene: TRBJ2-2; CDR3 DNA: TGTGCCAGCAGCCCCCTCTCCGGGACTAGCGTTAGGCGGCCGAACACCGGGGAGCTGTTTTTT; CDR3 protein: CASSPLSGTSVRRPNTGELFF
D gene: TRBD2; V gene: TRBV6-1; clone size: few; J gene: TRBJ2-7; CDR3 DNA: TGTGCCAGCAGTGGGGGGGGACTAGCGGGAGTCTACGAGCAGTACTTC; CDR3 protein: CASSGGGLAGVYEQYF
D gene: TRBD1; V gene: TRBV5-1; clone size: -; J gene: TRBJ1-4; CDR3 DNA: TGCGCCAGCAGCCCATTATCGACAGGGGGAATTGAAAAACTGTTTTTT; CDR3 protein: CASSPLSTGGIEKLFF
D gene: -; V gene: TRBV4-1; clone size: -; J gene: TRBJ1-2; CDR3 DNA: TGCGCCAGCAGCCGTCACAGGAGAAACTATGGCTACACCTTC; CDR3 protein: CASSRHRRNYGYTF
D gene: -; V gene: TRBV6-5; clone size: -; J gene: TRBJ2-1; CDR3 DNA: TGTGCCACCTCTAGGCCCGGCGGTTACAATGAGCAGTTCTTC; CDR3 protein: CATSRPGGYNEQFF
D gene: -; V gene: TRBV7-9; clone size: -; J gene: TRBJ1-2; CDR3 DNA: TGTGCCAGCAGCTTAGGCGGATATGGCTACACCTTC; CDR3 protein: CASSLGGYGYTF
D gene: -; V gene: TRBV5-1; clone size: -; J gene: TRBJ2-5; CDR3 DNA: TGCGCCAGCAGCTTGGGCGGGACCTCGGGCCCGCAAGAGACCCAGTACTTC; CDR3 protein: CASSLGGTSGPQETQYF
D gene: -; V gene: TRBV2; clone size: -; J gene: TRBJ1-3; CDR3 DNA: TGTGCCAGCACTTCACAGTTATTCTCTGGAAACACCATATATTTT; CDR3 protein: CASTSQLFSGNTIYF
D gene: TRBD2; V gene: TRBV6-4; clone size: -; J gene: TRBJ2-7; CDR3 DNA: TGTGCCAGCAGTGGGGAACGACTAGCTGCCGGCTACGAGCAGTACTTC; CDR3 protein: CASSGERLAAGYEQYF
D gene: TRBD2; V gene: TRBV5-1; clone size: -; J gene: TRBJ2-3; CDR3 DNA: TGCGCCAGCAGCTTTAATAGCGGGAGTACAGATACGCAGTATTTT; CDR3 protein: CASSFNSGSTDTQYF
D gene: -; V gene: TRBV9; clone size: -; J gene: TRBJ2-2; CDR3 DNA: TGTGCCAGCAGCGTCCAGGGCAGGGAGCTGTTTTTT; CDR3 protein: CASSVQGRELFF
D gene: -; V gene: TRBV13; clone size: few; J gene: TRBJ2-2; CDR3 DNA: TGTGCCAGCAGCTTAGTCCACGGGGAGCTGTTTTTT; CDR3 protein: CASSLVHGELFF
D gene: -; V gene: TRBV4-2; clone size: -; J gene: TRBJ1-2; CDR3 DNA: TGTGCCAGCAGCCAAGATGTCGGCCGGAGCTATGGCTACACCTTC; CDR3 protein: CASSQDVGRSYGYTF
D gene: TRBD2; V gene: TRBV6-6; clone size: -; J gene: TRBJ2-7; CDR3 DNA: TGTGCCAGCAGTTATGGGGGGGATACGACCTACGAGCAGTACTTC; CDR3 protein: CASSYGGDTTYEQYF
D gene: -; V gene: TRBV4-1; clone size: few; J gene: TRBJ1-1; CDR3 DNA: TGCGCCAGCAGCCTCACGCAGGGCACTGAAGCTTTCTTT; CDR3 protein: CASSLTQGTEAFF
D gene: -; V gene: TRBV2; clone size: -; J gene: TRBJ2-7; CDR3 DNA: TGTGCCAGCAGTGTTTTCGGCTTTCGAGCGAATCACGAGCAGTACTTC; CDR3 protein: CASSVFGFRANHEQYF
D gene: -; V gene: TRBV6-5; clone size: -; J gene: TRBJ2-3; CDR3 DNA: TGTGCCAGCAGGCTTACTAGAAGCACAGATACGCAGTATTTT; CDR3 protein: CASRLTRSTDTQYF
D gene: -; V gene: TRBV19; clone size: -; J gene: TRBJ1-2; CDR3 DNA: TGTGCCAGTAGTATAGATCACAGCAACTATGGCTACACCTTC; CDR3 protein: CASSIDHSNYGYTF
D gene: TRBD1; V gene: TRBV10-3; clone size: -; J gene: TRBJ2-5; CDR3 DNA: TGTGCCATCAGGACAGGGTCAGAGACCCAGTACTTC; CDR3 protein: CAIRTGSETQYF
D gene: TRBD1; V gene: TRBV15; clone size: -; J gene: TRBJ2-7; CDR3 DNA: TGTGCCACCAGCAGGGATTGGACAGGGTCCTACGAGCAGTACTTC; CDR3 protein: CATSRDWTGSYEQYF
D gene: TRBD1; V gene: TRBV6-5; clone size: -; J gene: TRBJ2-7; CDR3 DNA: TGTGCCAGCCAGGACAGGGGCTACGAGCAGTACTTC; CDR3 protein: CASQDRGYEQYF
D gene: TRBD1; V gene: TRBV27; clone size: -; J gene: TRBJ1-2; CDR3 DNA: TGTGCCAGCAGACTAAACCGGGACAGGTTTGGGAGCTATGGCTACACCTTC; CDR3 protein: CASRLNRDRFGSYGYTF
D gene: TRBD1; V gene: TRBV7-2; clone size: -; J gene: TRBJ2-3; CDR3 DNA: TGTGCCAGCAGCTTAGTCGAGGGGGCGGGTACGCAGTATTTT; CDR3 protein: CASSLVEGAGTQYF
D gene: TRBD1; V gene: TRBV28; clone size: -; J gene: TRBJ2-1; CDR3 DNA: TGTGCCAGCATCAGACAGGGGGGCCGCACTCCGAGCTCCTACAATGAGCAGTTCTTC; CDR3 protein: CASIRQGGRTPSSYNEQFF
D gene: -; V gene: TRBV7-8; clone size: -; J gene: TRBJ1-3; CDR3 DNA: TGTGCCAGCAGCTTAGCGCGGTGGAGGGACGCTGGAAACACCATATATTTT; CDR3 protein: CASSLARWRDAGNTIYF
D gene: -; V gene: TRBV11-1; clone size: -; J gene: TRBJ1-3; CDR3 DNA: TGTGCCAGCAGCTTATCAGGGGCGCCGGGAAACACCATATATTTT; CDR3 protein: CASSLSGAPGNTIYF
D gene: -; V gene: TRBV7-6; clone size: -; J gene: TRBJ2-5; CDR3 DNA: TGTGCCAGCAGCCTTCCAGGCCAGACCCAGTACTTC; CDR3 protein: CASSLPGQTQYF
D gene: -; V gene: TRBV19; clone size: -; J gene: TRBJ1-5; CDR3 DNA: TGTGCCAGTAGTATCCCGGGGGGGCTGATAGATCAGCCCCAGCATTTT; CDR3 protein: CASSIPGGLIDQPQHF
D gene: TRBD2; V gene: TRBV18; clone size: -; J gene: TRBJ2-7; CDR3 DNA: TGTGCCAGCTCCGGGGGGGAGTACGAGCAGTACTTC; CDR3 protein: CASSGGEYEQYF
D gene: -; V gene: TRBV6-6; clone size: -; J gene: TRBJ1-4; CDR3 DNA: TGTGCCAGCAGTTCCCGCAGTAATGAAAAACTGTTTTTT; CDR3 protein: CASSSRSNEKLFF
D gene: -; V gene: TRBV6-4; clone size: -; J gene: TRBJ1-1; CDR3 DNA: TGTGCCAGCAGTATAGAACTGAACACTGAAGCTTTCTTT; CDR3 protein: CASSIELNTEAFF
D gene: -; V gene: TRBV5-8; clone size: -; J gene: TRBJ1-2; CDR3 DNA: TGTGCCAGCAGGATAGACTATGGCTACACCTTC; CDR3 protein: CASRIDYGYTF
D gene: TRBD1; V gene: TRBV30; clone size: few; J gene: TRBJ1-5; CDR3 DNA: TGTGCCTGGAGGAACAGGGGGCTCATTGGGCAGCCCCAGCATTTT; CDR3 protein: CAWRNRGLIGQPQHF
D gene: TRBD1; V gene: TRBV11-3; clone size: -; J gene: TRBJ1-1; CDR3 DNA: TGTGCCAGCAGCCCCATCGGGACAGGGGATGCTGAAGCTTTCTTT; CDR3 protein: CASSPIGTGDAEAFF
D gene: TRBD2; V gene: TRBV27; clone size: once; J gene: TRBJ2-7; CDR3 DNA: TGTGCCAGCACCGCACGGGTCGGGACTAGCCTCTTCGAGCAGTACTTC; CDR3 protein: CASTARVGTSLFEQYF